A single sample gave rise to the 21 T cell receptor beta chains below, sequenced in a study of spatial heterogeneity in lung cancer. Study conclusions and caveats: Counts of expanded intratumoral alpha and beta TCRs tracked tumor mutation counts.

Documented time point: sample taken at primary tumor resection. No antigen has been identified for these receptors. TCRdb independently ran MiXCR on the 5' RACE reads; one entry per CDR3 protein. This table has about 9,900 distinct CDR3 sequences, 6% to 6.5% appearing once. This specimen was lung tumor tissue, taken at surgery. These receptors originate from a female donor with early-stage non-small cell lung cancer.

This clonotype was seen many times. The chain links TRBV5-5 to TRBJ1-4; TRBD1 might be the D (5 bases). The V end was cut by 1 base, the J end by 7 bases, with 5 bases between. CDR1 and CDR2 from the germline V gene are SGHKS and YYEKEE (reference sequence). CDR3 length: 12 residues. In DNA form, the CDR3 reads TGTGCCAGCAGCTTGAGGGGTGAAAAACTGTTTTTT. This encodes CASSLRGEKLFF.

This clonotype has a count of ten or more. This chain's CDR3 is CSVEDLQDPGYTF. CDR3 bases: TGCAGCGTTGAAGATCTACAGGATCCTGGCTACACCTTC. This rearrangement joins TRBV29-1 to TRBJ1-2; perhaps TRBD1 as D (5 bases). There are 13 residues in the CDR3. The V gene's germline CDR1 is SQVTM and CDR2 ANQGSEA. V was shortened by 0 bases and J by 7 bases, with 12 bases between the two germline ends.

This clonotype is medium-sized within its sample. This chain uses TRBV4-3 with TRBJ1-1; a possible D gene is TRBD1 (5 bases). V was trimmed by 0 bases and J by 7 bases, leaving 12 bases between them. The CDR3 loop spans 14 amino acids. Germline V lookup: CDR1 LGHNA, CDR2 YSLEER. CDR3 nucleotide sequence: TGCGCCAGCAGCCAAGATCGGACACCGGGTGAAGCTTTCTTT. This encodes CASSQDRTPGEAFF.

This clonotype was seen at least ten times. The chain uses TRBV4-2 and TRBJ2-3, with 11 bases matching TRBD2. The junction had 6 bases not matched to a gene; V was cut back by 2 bases and J by 2 bases. CDR1 and CDR2 (germline): LGHNA, YNFKEQ. The CDR3 extends over 17 amino acids. The CDR3 region is CASSQLSGGGPTDTQYF. The DNA of the CDR3 is TGTGCCAGCAGCCAACTTAGCGGGGGGGGACCCACAGATACGCAGTATTTT.

This clonotype was detected a few times. The chain joins TRBV7-3 to TRBJ2-7; a weak D match, TRBD2 (6 bases). The CDR3 loop spans 14 amino acids. The germline V gene encodes CDR1 SGHTA and CDR2 FQGTGA. V dropped 2 bases and J dropped 5 bases, with 13 bases sitting between them. The CDR3 bases are TGTGCCAGCAGCTTAGGGCGGGACCGGGACGAGCAGTACTTC. It translates to CASSLGRDRDEQYF. The full variable domain, completed using reference TRBV7-3 and TRBJ2-7, is GAGVSQTPSNKVTEKGKYVELRCDPISGHTALYWYRQSLGQGPEFLIYFQGTGAADDSGLPNDRFFAVRPEGSVSTLKIQRTERGDSAVYLCASSLGRDRDEQYFGPGTRLTVT.

The chain couples TRBV6-2 or TRBV6-3 to TRBJ2-3; tentatively, D is TRBD2 (5 bases). From germline, CDR1 is MNHEY and CDR2 SVGEGT. With 7 bases removed from V and 10 bases from J, the gap between germline ends came to 15 bases. The CDR3 runs to 12 residues. The CDR3 reads CASMTSGKPQYF. The CDR3 bases are TGTGCCAGCATGACGTCCGGGAAACCGCAGTATTTT.

This clonotype was picked up a small number of times. J is TRBJ2-7 and V is TRBV2; perhaps TRBD1 as D (6 bases). V lost 4 bases, J lost 3 bases, and 10 bases lay in between. The CDR3 has 13 residues. Germline-derived CDR1 and CDR2 are SNHLY and FYNNEI. The CDR3 DNA reads TGTGCCAGCAGTGTGGACAGAAACTACGAGCAGTACGTC. Its protein is CASSVDRNYEQYV.

By share of the sample, this clonotype is medium-sized (0.01 to 0.1%). The genes are TRBV3-1 and TRBJ2-2; the match to TRBD2 covers 10 bases. Trimming removed 4 bases from V and 7 bases from J; junction bases left unmatched: 12. This CDR3 has 17 amino acids. Germline assignment: CDR1 LGHDT and CDR2 YNNKEL (reference sequence). The CDR3 nucleotides are TGTGCCAGCAGCCCCCGCGCTAGCGGGAGAGTAGGCGGGGAGCTGTTTTTT. Its translation is CASSPRASGRVGGELFF.

By proportion, this clonotype is medium-sized. V usage is TRBV7-9 and J usage is TRBJ1-5; perhaps TRBD1 as D (6 bases). The CDR3 runs 13 residues. Germline V CDR1 and CDR2: SEHNR, FQNEAQ (reference sequence). Trimming removed 2 bases from V and 5 bases from J, with 7 bases in between. In DNA form, the CDR3 reads TGTGCCAGCAGCTTACCAGGGGATCAGCCCCAGCATTTT. This codes for CASSLPGDQPQHF.

V and J are TRBV4-3 and TRBJ2-7; D perhaps matches TRBD2 (5 bases). V dropped 3 bases and J dropped 0 bases, with 15 bases sitting between them. Per the germline V gene, CDR1 is LGHNA and CDR2 is YSLEER. The CDR3 consists of 16 residues. CDR3 residues: CASSHRGRGSSYEQYV. CDR3 sequence (DNA): TGCGCCAGCAGCCACCGCGGACGGGGAAGCTCCTACGAGCAGTACGTC.

This clonotype was seen a few times. The chain recombines TRBV20-1 with TRBJ2-5; D possibly corresponds to TRBD1 (6 bases). Per germline, CDR1 DFQATT and CDR2 SNEGSKA (reference sequence). This CDR3 has 11 amino acids. V shed 8 bases and J shed 2 bases, with 9 bases lying between them. The CDR3 reads CSTQGQETQYF. The CDR3 DNA is TGCAGTACACAGGGACAAGAGACCCAGTACTTC.

This clonotype came up many times. J is TRBJ2-7 and V is TRBV10-3; weak D call: TRBD1 (5 bases). Trimming left V 4 bases short and J 4 bases short, with 14 bases between. This CDR3 spans 14 amino acids. Germline lookup yields CDR1 ENHRY and CDR2 SYGVKD. DNA for the CDR3: TGTGCCATCAGTGGTCAGGGTCCCCATTACGAGCAGTACTTC. Translated: CAISGQGPHYEQYF.

This clonotype was seen more than once but under ten times. The chain employs TRBV27 and TRBJ2-1, with D perhaps TRBD2 (6 bases). V lost 3 bases to trimming and J lost 7 bases, with 10 bases between them. CDR3 length equals 13 residues. The V gene's germline CDR1 is MNHEY and CDR2 SMNVEV (reference sequence). The CDR3 DNA reads TGTGCCAGCAGTTTTTGGAGGGAGAATGAGCAGTTCTTC. Amino acid sequence: CASSFWRENEQFF.

The genes are TRBV2 and TRBJ1-6, with TRBD1 identical over 8 bases. CDR1 is SNHLY and CDR2 is FYNNEI in the germline V gene. This CDR3 spans 14 amino acids. Losses at the gene ends were 10 bases for V and 7 bases for J; bases not matched to a gene: 9. The CDR3 loop reads CAKKTDRVNSPLHF. The CDR3 DNA reads TGTGCCAAAAAGACGGACAGGGTCAATTCACCCCTCCACTTT.

V usage is TRBV7-9 and J usage is TRBJ2-3; D uncertain. Germline V gene sequence: CDR1 SEHNR, CDR2 FQNEAQ (reference sequence). With 11 bases removed from V and 6 bases from J, the gap between germline ends came to 12 bases. The CDR3 spans 11 residues. For the CDR3, the DNA is TGTGCCCTCCCTTTGGGTGATACGCAGTATTTT. Protein product: CALPLGDTQYF.

This clonotype is labeled medium-sized. This chain joins TRBV28 and TRBJ1-3; no clear D gene. The CDR3 loop spans 18 amino acids. Germline V gene sequence: CDR1 MDHEN, CDR2 SYDVKM. With 7 bases removed from V and 0 bases from J, the gap between germline ends came to 22 bases. The DNA for the CDR3 is TGTGCCAGCACTCCATACGCCGTGGGGATCCCCTCTGGAAACACCATATATTTT. It translates to CASTPYAVGIPSGNTIYF.

The table lists this clonotype with a few counts. The gene calls are TRBV7-9 and TRBJ2-2; D uncertain. The V end was cut by 0 bases, the J end by 7 bases, with 6 bases between. Germline assignment: CDR1 SEHNR and CDR2 FQNEAQ (reference sequence). The CDR3 extends over 13 amino acids. The CDR3 nucleotides are TGTGCCAGCAGCTTAGCTGGGGACGGGGAGCTGTTTTTT. Translating gives CASSLAGDGELFF.

Relative to its sample, this clonotype is medium-sized. The rearrangement joins TRBV7-6 to TRBJ2-1; TRBD1 matches 11 bases. There are 15 residues in the CDR3. With V trimmed by 3 bases and J by 3 bases, 1 base remained unmatched. The germline V gene encodes CDR1 SGHVS and CDR2 FNYEAQ. CDR3 protein: CASSLGQGDYNEQFF. The CDR3, as DNA: TGTGCCAGCAGCTTGGGACAGGGGGACTACAATGAGCAGTTCTTC.

This clonotype was picked up many times. The CDR3: CASSQPLWAVDTQYF. CDR3 bases: TGTGCCAGCAGCCAACCGCTATGGGCAGTTGATACGCAGTATTTT. The chain joins TRBV7-9 to TRBJ2-3; D call uncertain. The V gene's germline CDR1 is SEHNR and CDR2 FQNEAQ (reference sequence). This CDR3 is 15 amino acids long. Trimming removed 5 bases at V and 6 bases at J, with 18 bases between.

This clonotype was picked up a small number of times. The chain couples TRBV7-2 to TRBJ2-1; 9 nucleotides align to TRBD2. V was pared by 4 bases and J by 8 bases, with 3 bases of the junction left unmatched. This CDR3 is 13 amino acids long. The germline V gene has CDR1 SGHTA and CDR2 FQGNSA. Here the CDR3 DNA reads TGTGCCAGCAGCTCGGGACTAGCCTATGAGCAGTTCTTC. This gives the protein CASSSGLAYEQFF.

Sample share makes this clonotype medium-sized. V is TRBV24-1 and J is TRBJ2-2; 7 bases align to TRBD2. Per the germline V gene, CDR1 is KGHDR and CDR2 is SFDVKD. Trimming removed 11 bases from V and 4 bases from J; junction bases left unmatched: 0. The CDR3 loop spans 11 amino acids. CDR3 amino acids: CASGSTGELFF. The CDR3 nucleotides are TGTGCCAGCGGGAGCACCGGGGAGCTGTTTTTT.